The TCR beta chain described here comes from a study of early T cells in non-severe SARS-CoV-2 infection. Study information: Sequencing of bulk RNA from unsorted whole blood was done, without chain pairing. General study findings and limits: Matching against VDJdb likely underestimated virus-specific expansions, favoring anti-spike CD8.

The V end lost 4 bases, the J end lost 6 bases, and 16 bases lay between the germline ends. The CDR3 covers 15 residues. Germline V gives CDR1 LNHNV, CDR2 YYDKDF (reference sequence). Many counts were recorded for this clonotype. No antigen is known for it. One entry per CDR3 protein, called by TCRdb with MiXCR from the 5' RACE reads. The sample carries fewer than 55,000 distinct CDR3 sequences, 9.1% recorded once. Input material: whole blood. The clonotype comes from an adult who was a healthcare worker with PCR-confirmed SARS-CoV-2 infection or an uninfected control (not recorded which). The rearrangement links TRBV15 to TRBJ1-5, with D perhaps matching TRBD1 (5 bases). CDR3 region: CATSTGRGDGQPQHF. The CDR3 DNA sequence: TGTGCCACCAGCACCGGGAGAGGGGATGGTCAGCCCCAGCATTTT.